The 24 T cell receptor beta chains given below trace back to one sample, sequenced in a study of technical replicates of blood from four donors. Using immunoSEQ multiplex PCR, the repertoire was profiled, and TCRdb retains in-frame clones only, with some absent. The table lists about 59,000 clones, around 93% of them singletons. Sample: PBMCs. The source is a human donor in good health. Some clones in this sample may be carry-over from other donors' samples.

The chain is built from TRBV19 and TRBJ1-3; the D is unclear. CDR1 is LNHDA, CDR2 SQIVND, per germline (reference sequence). The CDR3 contains 13 residues. The germline V and J ends were trimmed by 10 bases and 4 bases, with 14 bases remaining between them. The CDR3 here is CATSPAGGNTIYF. CDR3 coding DNA: TGTGCCACTTCTCCCGCAGGAGGAAACACCATATATTTT.

V is TRBV27 and J is TRBJ2-5; 8 positions match TRBD1. Germline CDR1 MNHEY, CDR2 SMNVEV (reference sequence). The CDR3 is 14 amino acids. The V and J ends lost 6 bases and 4 bases, in that order; junction bases with no gene match: 7. The CDR3 sequence: CASSSRQGIETQYF. DNA of the CDR3: TGTGCCAGCAGCTCTCGACAGGGGATAGAGACCCAGTACTTC.

V is TRBV7-3 and J is TRBJ2-1, with TRBD2 matching 11 bases. The CDR3 runs to 16 residues. After removal of 5 bases from V and 4 bases from J, the junction contained 7 bases not matched to a gene. The germline V gene has CDR1 SGHTA and CDR2 FQGTGA. The CDR3 nucleotides read TGTGCCAGCAGCCCTCGGCCTAGCGGGGGGTACAATGAGCAGTTCTTC. It specifies CASSPRPSGGYNEQFF.

The table lists this clone with a count of one. V usage is TRBV7-8 and J usage is TRBJ2-3, with 8 bases that match TRBD1. Germline V gives CDR1 SGHVS, CDR2 FQNEAQ. The CDR3 spans 14 residues. Germline trimming cut 5 bases from V and 3 bases from J; bases unmatched to any gene: 4. DNA for the CDR3: TGTGCCAGCAGCCGACAGGGGACAACAGATACGCAGTATTTT. Protein: CASSRQGTTDTQYF.

V usage is TRBV4-3 and J usage is TRBJ2-2, with 8 bases matching TRBD1. The V gene end was trimmed by 2 bases and the J gene end by 1 base; junction bases not matched to a gene: 9. The CDR3 runs to 18 residues. Looked up from germline, CDR1 is LGHNA and CDR2 is YSLEER. The CDR3 region has the DNA TGCGCCAGCAGCCAAACAAATTACAGGGGGTGGAACACCGGGGAGCTGTTTTTT. This encodes CASSQTNYRGWNTGELFF.

This clone showed up just once. V and J are TRBV7-2 and TRBJ1-2, with D possibly being TRBD1 (6 bases). Germline values: CDR1 SGHTA, CDR2 FQGNSA. Between the trimmed V and J ends, which lost 5 bases and 3 bases, there was a span of 10 bases. CDR3 length: 13 residues. In nucleotides, the CDR3 is TGTGCCAGCAGCCTCCGACAGGACTATGGCTACACCTTC. This codes for CASSLRQDYGYTF.

This clone has just one count. The chain links TRBV5-1 to TRBJ2-2, with 8 bases matching TRBD2. The trim removed 4 bases at V and 5 bases at J, leaving 10 bases unmatched. The germline CDR1 and CDR2 sequences are SGHRS and YFSETQ. The CDR3 is 16 residues long. The CDR3 nucleotides read TGCGCCAGCAGCAAAAGCCCGGGACTAGGAACCGGGGAGCTGTTTTTT. This gives the protein CASSKSPGLGTGELFF.

The CDR3 DNA is TGTGCCAGCAGCCAAGATGGGGGCAGTAATTCACCCCTCCACTTT. This sequence encodes CASSQDGGSNSPLHF. The chain links TRBV4-2 to TRBJ1-6, with a tentative D call TRBD1 (6 bases). Per the germline V gene, CDR1 is LGHNA and CDR2 is YNFKEQ. V gave up 0 bases and J gave up 6 bases, with 9 bases separating them. The CDR3 length is 15 residues.

Here the CDR3 DNA reads TGTGCCAGCAGCTCGCATCAGGGGGCAAAAAACTATGGCTACACCTTC. It is translated as CASSSHQGAKNYGYTF. The rearrangement uses TRBV5-4 and TRBJ1-2; 8 bases agree with TRBD1. The CDR3 sequence is 16 residues long. CDR1 and CDR2 (germline): SGHNT, YYREEE (reference sequence). Trimming cost V 3 bases and J 2 bases; bases outside gene matches: 9.

This clone was seen a few times. The chain is built from TRBV29-1 and TRBJ2-7, with TRBD1 as a possible D gene (6 bases). Germline V gene lookup returns CDR1 SQVTM and CDR2 ANQGSEA. V lost 6 bases to trimming and J lost 5 bases, with 14 bases between them. The CDR3 runs 12 residues. The CDR3 DNA follows: TGCAGCGTCACCGGGACAACCCACGAGCAGTACTTC. Encoded protein: CSVTGTTHEQYF.

The chain links TRBV30 to TRBJ1-6, with TRBD1 matching over 10 bases. Per germline, CDR1 GTSNPN and CDR2 SVGIG (reference sequence). The CDR3 spans 15 residues. Germline trimming cut 0 bases from V and 9 bases from J; bases unmatched to any gene: 5. CDR3 sequence (DNA): TGTGCCTGGAGTGTACAGACAGGGGGCTTTTCACCCCTCCACTTT. The encoded protein is CAWSVQTGGFSPLHF.

This clone was detected only once. The chain has TRBV5-1 and TRBJ2-7; possibly TRBD2 for D (6 bases). There are 15 residues in the CDR3. The V and J ends lost 1 base and 8 bases respectively, with 19 bases between them. Germline CDR1 reads SGHRS; CDR2 reads YFSETQ. Here the CDR3 DNA reads TGCGCCAGCAGCTTGCAGGGCCTAGCGCTTGAAAAGCAGTACTTC. Its protein product is CASSLQGLALEKQYF.

This sequence joins TRBV5-1 and TRBJ2-7, with 11 nucleotides matching TRBD2. Germline CDR1 reads SGHRS; CDR2 reads YFSETQ. This CDR3 comprises 14 residues. The ends lost 1 base at V and 6 bases at J; junction bases unmatched: 3. CDR3 residues: CASSLTSGSLEQYF. CDR3 DNA sequence: TGCGCCAGCAGCTTGACTAGCGGGAGTCTCGAGCAGTACTTC. The entire variable domain, with the rest obtained from reference TRBV5-1 and TRBJ2-7, is as follows: KAGVTQTPRYLIKTRGQQVTLSCSPISGHRSVSWYQQTPGQGLQFLFEYFSETQRNKGNFPGRFSGRQFSNSRSEMNVSTLELGDSALYLCASSLTSGSLEQYFGPGTRLTVT.

The chain links TRBV2 to TRBJ2-4; TRBD2 agrees at 14 bases. Looked up from germline, CDR1 is SNHLY and CDR2 is FYNNEI. The CDR3 length is 17 residues. Unmatched junction bases numbered 5, after V lost 7 bases and J lost 0 bases. DNA of the CDR3: TGTGCCAGCACTGGACTAGCGGGGGGTCTAGCCAAAAACATTCAGTACTTC. This translates into CASTGLAGGLAKNIQYF.

The chain is built from TRBV7-9 and TRBJ2-3, with TRBD1 identical over 7 bases. CDR3 length equals 12 residues. Germline CDR1 and CDR2: SEHNR and FQNEAQ (reference sequence). The V gene end was trimmed by 4 bases and the J gene end by 5 bases; junction bases not matched to a gene: 0. The CDR3 DNA reads TGTGCCAGCAGCTCAGGGGGAGATACGCAGTATTTT. As protein: CASSSGGDTQYF. Combining the CDR3 with reference TRBV7-9 and TRBJ2-3 gives the whole variable domain DTGVSQNPRHKITKRGQNVTFRCDPISEHNRLYWYRQTLGQGPEFLTYFQNEAQLEKSRLLSDRFSAERPKGSFSTLEIQRTEQGDSAMYLCASSSGGDTQYFGPGTRLTVL.

The chain has TRBV7-2 and TRBJ2-5; D is perhaps TRBD2 (7 bases). V was pared by 2 bases and J by 2 bases, with 15 bases between. The CDR3 extends over 16 amino acids. Germline assignment: CDR1 SGHTA and CDR2 FQGNSA. CDR3: CASSLHPGGRQETQYF. The CDR3 region has the DNA TGTGCCAGCAGCTTACACCCGGGGGGCCGTCAAGAGACCCAGTACTTC.

The J gene is TRBJ2-1, the V gene TRBV19; 9 nucleotides line up with TRBD1. The CDR3 contains 15 residues. The germline V gene has CDR1 LNHDA and CDR2 SQIVND (reference sequence). V was clipped by 5 bases and J by 0 bases; unmatched bases: 2. The DNA for the CDR3 is TGTGCCAGTAGTGCACAGGGGGCCTCCTACAATGAGCAGTTCTTC. Protein: CASSAQGASYNEQFF.

The chain carries TRBV5-1 and TRBJ1-6; TRBD1 matches 7 bases. CDR1 is SGHRS, CDR2 YFSETQ, per germline. V shed 4 bases, J shed 6 bases, and the junction held 7 bases outside the gene matches. CDR3 length: 15 amino acids. The CDR3 sequence: CASSPPGQTNSPLHF. DNA for the CDR3: TGCGCCAGCAGCCCCCCGGGACAGACTAATTCACCCCTCCACTTT.

This chain connects TRBV4-1 to TRBJ1-1; 7 nucleotides line up with TRBD1. The CDR3 is 15 residues long. Trimming cost V 0 bases and J 7 bases; bases outside gene matches: 8. Germline V gives CDR1 MGHRA, CDR2 YSYEKL. CDR3 in amino acids: CASSQDRQGGSEAFF. CDR3 coding DNA: TGCGCCAGCAGCCAAGATCGTCAGGGGGGAAGTGAAGCTTTCTTT.

The genes are TRBV11-2 and TRBJ2-7; the D is unclear. The CDR3 sequence is 13 residues long. The V end lost 3 bases, the J end lost 6 bases, and 12 bases lay between the germline ends. Germline assignment: CDR1 SGHAT and CDR2 FQNNGV. The CDR3 DNA sequence: TGTGCCAGCAGCTTTCCCCTCGTCGGCGAGCAGTACTTC. Encoded protein: CASSFPLVGEQYF.

This clone came up once. This chain joins TRBV5-1 and TRBJ2-1; possibly TRBD2 for D (6 bases). V shed 3 bases and J shed 1 base, with 8 bases lying between them. This CDR3 is built from 14 residues. Germline lookup yields CDR1 SGHRS and CDR2 YFSETQ. The CDR3 nucleotides are TGCGCCAGCAGCTCCGGGGGTTCCTACAATGAGCAGTTCTTC. Translated: CASSSGGSYNEQFF.

This chain links TRBV11-2 with TRBJ2-5; D is undetermined. The germline CDR1 and CDR2 sequences are SGHAT and FQNNGV. V lost 5 bases and J lost 2, with 9 bases in between. The CDR3 has 13 residues. CDR3 region: CASSRAEQETQYF. The CDR3 DNA sequence: TGTGCCAGCAGCCGAGCTGAGCAAGAGACCCAGTACTTC.

This rearrangement joins TRBV27 to TRBJ2-7, with 7 bases that match TRBD1. The germline CDR1 and CDR2 sequences are MNHEY and SMNVEV (reference sequence). CDR3 length: 14 amino acids. With V trimmed by 10 bases and J by 2 bases, 11 bases remained unmatched. The CDR3 reads CATSGWQGAYEQYF. CDR3 in DNA: TGTGCCACTTCCGGGTGGCAGGGGGCCTACGAGCAGTACTTC.

The gene calls are TRBV5-8 and TRBJ2-5; D remains ambiguous. The CDR3 covers 13 residues. Germline V CDR1 and CDR2: SGHTS, YDEGEE. V was clipped by 2 bases and J by 4 bases, with 9 bases between them. This CDR3 reads CASSFMELETQYF. The CDR3 nucleotides read TGTGCCAGCAGCTTTATGGAGTTAGAGACCCAGTACTTC.